This TCR beta chain was captured in a study of blood T cell repertoires in COVID-19. Background on the study: The samples span acute and convalescent COVID-19 from the United States, Italy and Spain. PBMCs, B-cell-depleted T cells, or T cells were the source of the cDNA or gDNA that made up the material.

The CDR3 runs to 13 residues. The V end was cut by 4 bases, the J end by 4 bases, with 8 bases between. Germline CDR1 is SNHLY and CDR2 is FYNNEI. Authors' data handling: The assay estimated nucleated cells by amplifying reference gene primers. Sequenced by immunoSEQ multiplex PCR; TCRdb stores in-frame clones only, minus some. V, J and clone size are taken as reported in that table, and D and trimming were inferred from the DNA itself. The sample contains approximately 240,000 clones, 70% to 90% of which appear only once. What was sequenced was peripheral blood. The sequence was obtained from a woman aged 55-70 years with active or convalescent COVID-19. This rearrangement joins TRBV2 to TRBJ1-3, with D possibly being TRBD1 (5 bases). CDR3 bases: TGTGCCAGCAGTGGGACACAGGGAAACACCATATATTTT. Protein: CASSGTQGNTIYF.